Listed here are 10 T cell receptor beta chains from one sample, sequenced in a study of tumor-infiltrating lymphocytes in localized non-small cell lung cancer. The assay was immunoSEQ multiplex PCR, and TCRdb's table has in-frame clones only and misses some. The sample carries more than 9,500 clones, over 75% recorded once. The specimen sequenced was lung tumor tissue. Receptors originate from a human donor with non-small cell lung cancer.

This clone was observed a handful of times. This chain uses TRBV7-5 with TRBJ2-7; the tabulated D call, TRBD1, remains unverified against the DNA. TRBV7-5 is a recognized pseudogene. The CDR3 has 16 residues. CDR3 coding DNA: TGTGCCAGAAGCTATCGACCGGGACAAAAAGGTTACGAGCAGTACTTC. This codes for CARSYRPGQKGYEQYF.

The V and J genes are TRBV14 and TRBJ2-7, with D tentatively TRBD2 (6 bases). The CDR3 is made up of 13 amino acids. Germline assignment: CDR1 SGHDN and CDR2 FVKESK. V lost 4 bases to trimming and J lost 3 bases, with 10 bases between them. As DNA, the CDR3 is TGTGCCAGCAGCCTCTGGCGGGACTACGAGCAGTACTTC. It yields the protein CASSLWRDYEQYF.

The CDR3, as DNA: TGTGCCACCAGTAAGATCGACAGATACAATGAGCAGTTCTTC. Protein product: CATSKIDRYNEQFF. The V gene is TRBV15, the J gene TRBJ2-1, with D tentatively TRBD1 (5 bases). Germline loops: CDR1 LNHNV, CDR2 YYDKDF (reference sequence). V was trimmed by 6 bases and J by 4 bases, leaving 13 bases between them. CDR3 length equals 14 residues.

The V gene is TRBV15, the J gene TRBJ2-7; 10 positions match TRBD1. Germline CDR1 LNHNV, CDR2 YYDKDF (reference sequence). This CDR3 has 15 residues. The ends lost 3 bases at V and 3 bases at J; junction bases unmatched: 5. CDR3 region: CATSRDRTGGYEQYF. The CDR3 bases are TGTGCCACCAGCAGGGATAGGACAGGGGGCTACGAGCAGTACTTC. The full variable domain, with the rest looked up from reference TRBV15 and TRBJ2-7, is DAMVIQNPRYQVTQFGKPVTLSCSQTLNHNVMYWYQQKSSQAPKLLFHYYDKDFNNEADTPDNFQSRRPNTSFCFLDIRSPGLGDTAMYLCATSRDRTGGYEQYFGPGTRLTVT.

For this clone: The sample has other DNA sequences that encode this CDR3 too. This chain joins TRBV7-9 and TRBJ2-3; 7 bases fit TRBD2. Germline trimming cut 4 bases from V and 2 bases from J; bases unmatched to any gene: 6. Germline-derived CDR1 and CDR2 are SEHNR and FQNEAQ (reference sequence). This CDR3 has 15 amino acids. This CDR3 reads CASSSREANTDTQYF. CDR3 DNA sequence: TGTGCCAGCAGCTCCCGGGAGGCAAACACAGATACGCAGTATTTT.

The chain has TRBV19 and TRBJ1-1, with TRBD1 identical over 7 bases. With V trimmed by 7 bases and J by 0 bases, 2 bases remained unmatched. The CDR3 runs to 13 residues. CDR1 is LNHDA and CDR2 is SQIVND in the germline V gene (reference sequence). For the CDR3, the DNA is TGTGCCAGTAAGGGACAGATGAACACTGAAGCTTTCTTT. It translates to CASKGQMNTEAFF.

The chain combines TRBV28 with TRBJ1-4, with unresolved D. This CDR3 is 11 amino acids long. The ends were cut back, 2 bases at V and 5 bases at J, with 0 bases in the middle. Germline CDR1 and CDR2: MDHEN and SYDVKM. The CDR3 sequence: CASSLNEKLFF. The CDR3 bases are TGTGCCAGCAGTTTAAATGAAAAACTGTTTTTT.

The V gene is TRBV18, the J gene TRBJ2-1; 7 bases map to TRBD1. CDR3 length: 17 amino acids. The ends lost 3 bases at V and 0 bases at J; junction bases unmatched: 8. Germline-derived CDR1 and CDR2 are KGHSH and LQKENI. This CDR3 reads CASSPKGTVPSYNEQFF. The CDR3 bases are TGTGCCAGCTCACCGAAAGGGACAGTCCCCTCCTACAATGAGCAGTTCTTC. The full variable domain, rest sourced from reference TRBV18 and TRBJ2-1, is NAGVMQNPRHLVRRRGQEARLRCSPMKGHSHVYWYRQLPEEGLKFMVYLQKENIIDESGMPKERFSAEFPKEGPSILRIQQVVRGDSAAYFCASSPKGTVPSYNEQFFGPGTRLTVL.

The genes are TRBV10-2 and TRBJ2-7, with 12 bases fitting TRBD2. Germline lookup yields CDR1 WSHSY and CDR2 SAAADI. Trimming removed 6 bases from V and 5 bases from J; junction bases left unmatched: 5. This CDR3 has 14 residues. The DNA of the CDR3 is TGCGCCAGCAGCCTAGCGGGAGGGCCTCACGAGCAGTACTTC. This codes for CASSLAGGPHEQYF.

V usage is TRBV5-1 and J usage is TRBJ1-2; the D is unclear. V was clipped by 0 bases and J by 1 base, with 10 bases between them. The CDR3 runs 15 residues. In germline, CDR1 is SGHRS, CDR2 YFSETQ. CDR3 protein: CASSLVVNSNYGYTF. The CDR3 coding sequence is TGCGCCAGCAGCTTGGTCGTGAACAGTAACTATGGCTACACCTTC.